The next 14 T cell receptor beta chains were all read from a single sample in a study of cytomegalovirus exposure and HLA in healthy donors. The study ran its PCR with 60 Vbeta and 13 Jbeta primers. Only in-frame clones appear in the TCRdb table, and some are missing; sequencing was by immunoSEQ multiplex PCR. The table includes 140,000 to 150,000 clones, over 60% detected once. Sequenced input: PBMCs. These receptors were obtained from a man aged 40-49 years in good health and CMV-seronegative.

This rearrangement joins TRBV5-1 to TRBJ1-1; a weak D match, TRBD1 (5 bases). The germline V and J ends were trimmed by 2 bases and 1 base, with 9 bases remaining between them. The CDR3 totals 14 residues. CDR1 SGHRS and CDR2 YFSETQ come from the germline V gene. The DNA for the CDR3 is TGCGCCAGCAGCTTTGGACAATCGAACACTGAAGCTTTCTTT. Its protein is CASSFGQSNTEAFF.

This clone was seen only once. The V call is TRBV6-5, the J call TRBJ1-5; TRBD1 matches at 8 bases. The CDR3 has 15 amino acids. Germline V gene data show CDR1 as MNHEY and CDR2 as SVGAGI. V was clipped by 5 bases and J by 4 bases; unmatched bases: 7. CDR3 sequence (DNA): TGTGCCAGCAGTCTCGACAGGGGAGGAAATCAGCCCCAGCATTTT. This translates into CASSLDRGGNQPQHF.

The rearrangement joins TRBV27 to TRBJ1-1; D is uncertain. The CDR3 spans 14 residues. V was pared by 1 base and J by 4 bases, with 10 bases between. The germline CDR1 and CDR2 sequences are MNHEY and SMNVEV (reference sequence). This CDR3 reads CASSLLAGVTEAFF. Written as DNA, the CDR3 is TGTGCCAGCAGTTTATTGGCAGGTGTCACTGAAGCTTTCTTT.

This chain joins TRBV10-3 and TRBJ2-3, with D tentatively TRBD1 (6 bases). The CDR3 is made up of 19 amino acids. Germline CDR1 reads ENHRY; CDR2 reads SYGVKD. With 8 bases removed from V and 0 bases from J, the gap between germline ends came to 27 bases. The CDR3 nucleotides read TGTGCCATCGGAACTTTTGGGACATATAAACCAATTAGCACAGATACGCAGTATTTT. It translates to CAIGTFGTYKPISTDTQYF.

This chain joins TRBV7-6 and TRBJ1-1, with D perhaps TRBD1 (5 bases). CDR1 is SGHVS, CDR2 FNYEAQ, per germline. Trimming pared 1 base from V and 4 bases from J, leaving 10 bases between. The CDR3 has 14 amino acids. CDR3: CASSLDGGSTEAFF. The DNA of the CDR3 is TGTGCCAGCAGCTTAGACGGGGGTAGCACTGAAGCTTTCTTT.

This chain connects TRBV2 to TRBJ2-2; TRBD2 matches 13 bases. V trimming: 6 bases; J trimming: 7 bases; junction bases outside the gene matches: 2. Germline assignment: CDR1 SNHLY and CDR2 FYNNEI. The CDR3 is 14 amino acids. CDR3 loop: CASRGLAGVGELFF. The CDR3 DNA sequence: TGTGCCAGCAGAGGACTAGCGGGAGTCGGGGAGCTGTTTTTT.

The rearrangement uses TRBV9 and TRBJ1-1; 7 bases match TRBD1. V shed 0 bases and J 1 base; nucleotides not matched to a gene: 3. This CDR3 is built from 15 residues. Germline-derived CDR1 and CDR2 are SGDLS and YYNGEE. CDR3: CASSVGGTENTEAFF. In DNA, the CDR3 is TGTGCCAGCAGCGTAGGCGGGACAGAGAACACTGAAGCTTTCTTT.

V gene TRBV2 combines with J gene TRBJ2-7; the D gene is possibly TRBD2 (6 bases). CDR1 is SNHLY and CDR2 is FYNNEI in the germline V gene. This CDR3 has 15 residues. The V and J ends lost 4 bases and 4 bases respectively, with 17 bases between them. DNA of the CDR3: TGTGCCAGCAGTGGGCCTAGGGACTTGATTTACGAGCAGTACTTC. This sequence encodes CASSGPRDLIYEQYF.

This chain connects TRBV7-2 to TRBJ1-3; 7 bases are a match to TRBD1. V gave up 4 bases and J gave up 0 bases; unmatched junction bases: 15. CDR1 is SGHTA, CDR2 FQGNSA, per germline. CDR3 length equals 19 residues. The CDR3 is CASSSSPGITGVSGNTIYF. CDR3 DNA: TGTGCCAGCAGCTCCAGCCCGGGGATTACAGGGGTCTCTGGAAACACCATATATTTT.

V gene TRBV23-1 combines with J gene TRBJ1-1; 9 bases line up with TRBD1. TRBV23-1 falls under the ORF class, with uncertain function. The CDR3 length is 14 residues. J was trimmed by 0 bases and V by 6 bases; bases with no gene match: 2. This CDR3 reads CASRGQGMNTEAFF. In DNA form, the CDR3 reads TGCGCCAGCAGGGGACAGGGCATGAACACTGAAGCTTTCTTT.

This clone was counted only a few times. The V call is TRBV7-3, the J call TRBJ1-4, with 11 bases aligning to TRBD1. Trimming removed 5 bases from V and 8 bases from J; junction bases left unmatched: 7. Per germline, CDR1 SGHTA and CDR2 FQGTGA. The length of the CDR3 is 15 residues. The CDR3 loop reads CASSLTGTGGEKLFF. The CDR3 bases are TGTGCCAGCAGCCTTACCGGGACAGGGGGGGAAAAACTGTTTTTT.

The V and J genes are TRBV10-3 and TRBJ2-7; possibly TRBD1 for D (5 bases). Germline-derived CDR1 and CDR2 are ENHRY and SYGVKD. V shed 2 bases and J shed 2 bases, with 10 bases lying between them. The CDR3 contains 14 residues. CDR3 bases: TGTGCCATCAGTGAGACCGACAGAGCCTACGAGCAGTACTTC. Its protein product is CAISETDRAYEQYF.

The CDR3 DNA sequence: TGCAGCGTTGGTGGGACAGGGTTCGGTAATGAGCAGTTCTTC. Amino acids: CSVGGTGFGNEQFF. The chain uses TRBV29-1 and TRBJ2-1; 9 bases line up with TRBD1. Losses at the gene ends were 4 bases for V and 7 bases for J; bases not matched to a gene: 8. Germline V lookup: CDR1 SQVTM, CDR2 ANQGSEA. The CDR3 is 14 residues long.

The genes are TRBV28 and TRBJ1-1; 9 bases align to TRBD1. This CDR3 contains 15 residues. Trimming took 5 bases from V and 0 from J; bases not matched to a gene: 4. CDR1 MDHEN and CDR2 SYDVKM come from the germline V gene. CDR3 protein: CASSTWTGVNTEAFF. The CDR3 DNA is TGTGCCAGCAGTACCTGGACAGGGGTGAACACTGAAGCTTTCTTT.